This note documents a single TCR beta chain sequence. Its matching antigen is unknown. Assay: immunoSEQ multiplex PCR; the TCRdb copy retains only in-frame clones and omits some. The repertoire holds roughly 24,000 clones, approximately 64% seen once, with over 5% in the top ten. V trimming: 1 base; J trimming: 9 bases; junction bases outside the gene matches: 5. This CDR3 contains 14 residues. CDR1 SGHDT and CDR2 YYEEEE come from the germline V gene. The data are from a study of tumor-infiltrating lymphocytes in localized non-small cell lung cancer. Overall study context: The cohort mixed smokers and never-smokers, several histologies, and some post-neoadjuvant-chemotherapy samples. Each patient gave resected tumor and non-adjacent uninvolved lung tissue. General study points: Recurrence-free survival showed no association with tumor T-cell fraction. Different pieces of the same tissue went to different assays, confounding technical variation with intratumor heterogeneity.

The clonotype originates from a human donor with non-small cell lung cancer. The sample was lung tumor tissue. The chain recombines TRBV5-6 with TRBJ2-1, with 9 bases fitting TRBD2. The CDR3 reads CASSLPSGIAEQFF. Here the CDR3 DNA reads TGTGCCAGCAGCTTGCCTAGCGGGATTGCTGAGCAGTTCTTC.